The 26 T cell receptor beta chains in this list originate from one sample, sequenced in a study of control samples from healthy donors and cancer patients (dated by TCRdb to about 2020). The library was produced with the immunoSEQ multiplex PCR assay. What TCRdb holds here is the immuneACCESS table cut down to in-frame rearrangements. Part of the clones is not present; checked against another copy, under half of the missing clones reflect an unresolved V gene, and the others are unexplained. For this sample the table gives about 190,000 clones, of which over 80% were detected only once. Of the sample, about 2% is held by the ten largest clones. Sample: blood. The source of these receptors is a man younger than 45 in good health.

The chain recombines TRBV21-1 with TRBJ2-2; whether TRBD2, the table's D call, matches the DNA was not checked. TRBV21-1 has pseudogene status. CDR3 length: 14 amino acids. As DNA, the CDR3 is TGTGCCAGCAGCAAAGCGCTTTCACACCGGGGAGCTGTTTTT. Translation: CASSKALSHRGAVF.

J is TRBJ1-5 and V is TRBV21-1. TRBV21-1 corresponds to a pseudogene. The CDR3 extends over 14 amino acids. The CDR3 sequence: CASSKTRRYQPQHF. CDR3 DNA sequence: TGTGCCAGCAGCAAAACTAGACGTTATCAGCCCCAGCATTTT.

This clone was counted only a few times. V is TRBV3-1 (or the pseudogene TRBV3-2) and J is TRBJ1-1; a weak D match, TRBD1 (5 bases). Germline lookup yields CDR1 LGHDT and CDR2 YNNKEL (reference sequence). The CDR3 contains 15 residues. The V and J ends lost 4 bases and 2 bases respectively, with 14 bases between them. Here the CDR3 reads CASSPTMTANTEAFF. The DNA of the CDR3 is TGTGCCAGCAGCCCTACAATGACAGCAAACACTGAAGCTTTCTTT.

This chain connects TRBV12-3 or TRBV12-4 to TRBJ2-7; D not resolved. The CDR3 loop spans 12 amino acids. The V end was cut by 4 bases, the J end by 2 bases, with 6 bases between. The CDR3 reads CASSWDPYEQYF. DNA for the CDR3: TGTGCCAGCAGTTGGGATCCCTACGAGCAGTACTTC.

The rearrangement uses TRBV30 and TRBJ1-5, with a possible D match to TRBD1 (6 bases). Germline V gene data show CDR1 as GTSNPN and CDR2 as SVGIG (reference sequence). This CDR3 contains 15 residues. With 1 base removed from V and 0 bases from J, the gap between germline ends came to 10 bases. This chain's CDR3 is CAWSGQDISNQPQHF. For the CDR3, the DNA is TGTGCCTGGAGTGGACAGGACATTAGCAATCAGCCCCAGCATTTT.

The genes are TRBV7-7 and TRBJ2-1, with TRBD1 identical over 9 bases. Trimming cost V 4 bases and J 1 base; bases outside gene matches: 2. CDR1 and CDR2 from the germline V gene are SSHAT and FNYEAQ (reference sequence). The CDR3 spans 15 residues. In nucleotides, the CDR3 is TGTGCCAGCAGCTCACAGGGGGCGTCCTACAATGAGCAGTTCTTC. It specifies CASSSQGASYNEQFF.

The V call is TRBV27, the J call TRBJ1-1, with D perhaps TRBD1 (6 bases). Germline V CDR1 and CDR2: MNHEY, SMNVEV (reference sequence). CDR3 length equals 14 residues. The ends were cut back, 2 bases at V and 3 bases at J, with 10 bases in the middle. In DNA, the CDR3 is TGTGCCAGCAGTTTAGCGGGGGCGGACACTGAAGCTTTCTTT. Its protein is CASSLAGADTEAFF.

The chain combines TRBV11-2 with TRBJ1-5; D possibly corresponds to TRBD1 (6 bases). V gave up 6 bases and J gave up 3 bases, with 15 bases separating them. The length of the CDR3 is 15 residues. Germline V gives CDR1 SGHAT, CDR2 FQNNGV. The CDR3 region is CASSSQGNNNQPQHF. CDR3 bases: TGTGCCAGCAGTTCACAGGGTAACAACAATCAGCCCCAGCATTTT.

The chain employs TRBV7-2 and TRBJ1-2; D is unclear. The V gene lost 1 base and the J gene lost 4 bases, with 13 bases spanning the gap. Germline V gene sequence: CDR1 SGHTA, CDR2 FQGNSA. CDR3 length: 15 amino acids. CDR3 in amino acids: CASSLGPAASYGYTF. The CDR3 DNA follows: TGTGCCAGCAGCTTAGGCCCGGCAGCTTCCTATGGCTACACCTTC. Full variable domain (outside the CDR3, taken from reference TRBV7-2 and TRBJ1-2): GAGVSQSPSNKVTEKGKDVELRCDPISGHTALYWYRQSLGQGLEFLIYFQGNSAPDKSGLPSDRFSAERTGGSVSTLTIQRTQQEDSAVYLCASSLGPAASYGYTFGSGTRLTVV.

The chain is built from TRBV2 and TRBJ2-7; 7 bases are shared with TRBD2. Germline values: CDR1 SNHLY, CDR2 FYNNEI. V trimming: 7 bases; J trimming: 6 bases; junction bases outside the gene matches: 3. CDR3 length: 11 amino acids. CDR3: CASMGGVEQYF. The CDR3 nucleotides are TGTGCCAGCATGGGGGGGGTCGAGCAGTACTTC.

The chain is built from TRBV7-2 and TRBJ1-5, with 9 positions matching TRBD1. With 0 bases clipped from V and 6 bases from J, the junction kept 3 bases outside the gene matches. This CDR3 comprises 15 residues. Germline loops: CDR1 SGHTA, CDR2 FQGNSA. DNA for the CDR3: TGTGCCAGCAGCTTAGCTGGACAGGGGAGTCAGCCCCAGCATTTT. Residues: CASSLAGQGSQPQHF.

The rearrangement links TRBV29-1 to TRBJ2-1; the match to TRBD1 covers 8 bases. From germline, CDR1 is SQVTM and CDR2 ANQGSEA. The trim removed 7 bases at V and 8 bases at J, leaving 10 bases unmatched. This CDR3 is 13 amino acids long. The CDR3 sequence: CSARGAGGDEQFF. Written as DNA, the CDR3 is TGCAGCGCCCGAGGCGCAGGGGGCGATGAGCAGTTCTTC.

The chain employs TRBV5-1 and TRBJ1-6; D possibly corresponds to TRBD1 (5 bases). V was cut by 1 base and J by 6 bases, with 11 bases left in between. CDR1 is SGHRS and CDR2 is YFSETQ in the germline V gene. The CDR3 loop spans 15 amino acids. The CDR3 here is CASSLSGQGNSPLHF. CDR3 bases: TGCGCCAGCAGCTTGTCAGGCCAGGGTAATTCACCCCTCCACTTT.

V and J are TRBV25-1 and TRBJ1-4; D is possibly TRBD1 (6 bases). This CDR3 has 16 residues. Germline-derived CDR1 and CDR2 are MGHDK and SYGVNS. V lost 5 bases and J lost 8, with 21 bases in between. The CDR3 reads CASSTLLGAKWEKLFF. CDR3 sequence (DNA): TGTGCCAGCAGTACCCTATTGGGGGCAAAGTGGGAAAAACTGTTTTTT. Together with reference TRBV25-1 and TRBJ1-4, the CDR3 gives the full variable domain: EADIYQTPRYLVIGTGKKITLECSQTMGHDKMYWYQQDPGMELHLIHYSYGVNSTEKGDLSSESTVSRIRTEHFPLTLESARPSHTSQYLCASSTLLGAKWEKLFFGSGTQLSVL.

CDR3 sequence: CASSYRGGDEQFF. The CDR3 DNA sequence: TGTGCCAGCAGTTACCGAGGGGGCGATGAGCAGTTCTTC. The chain carries TRBV6-5 and TRBJ2-1, with 7 positions matching TRBD1. V trimming: 2 bases; J trimming: 8 bases; junction bases outside the gene matches: 3. Germline-derived CDR1 and CDR2 are MNHEY and SVGAGI. The CDR3 totals 13 residues.

The chain is built from TRBV12-3 or TRBV12-4 and TRBJ1-1; no firm D call. Between the trimmed V and J ends, which lost 6 bases and 7 bases, there was a span of 12 bases. CDR3 length equals 12 residues. Here the CDR3 reads CASSLEGVEAFF. In DNA, the CDR3 is TGTGCCAGCAGCCTAGAGGGAGTTGAAGCTTTCTTT.

The chain joins TRBV27 to TRBJ1-5; no definite D call. Per germline, CDR1 MNHEY and CDR2 SMNVEV (reference sequence). The V gene lost 2 bases and the J gene lost 0 bases, with 8 bases spanning the gap. The CDR3 runs 15 residues. The CDR3 region is CASSLEGYSNQPQHF. CDR3 sequence (DNA): TGTGCCAGCAGTTTAGAGGGATATAGCAATCAGCCCCAGCATTTT.

The chain has TRBV18 and TRBJ2-3; tentatively, D is TRBD2 (6 bases). Per the germline V gene, CDR1 is KGHSH and CDR2 is LQKENI. V lost 5 bases and J lost 4, with 13 bases in between. CDR3 length: 14 amino acids. CDR3 in amino acids: CASSVAGTSDTQYF. The DNA of the CDR3 is TGTGCCAGCTCAGTTGCGGGGACCTCAGATACGCAGTATTTT.

This chain connects TRBV12-3 or TRBV12-4 to TRBJ1-4; D not certain. V was cut by 7 bases and J by 2 bases, with 8 bases left in between. The CDR3 spans 13 residues. CDR3 sequence: CASTGGTNEKLFF. The CDR3 coding sequence is TGTGCCAGCACGGGAGGGACTAATGAAAAACTGTTTTTT.

V and J are TRBV2 and TRBJ1-5; 7 nucleotides match TRBD1. Losses at the gene ends were 6 bases for V and 4 bases for J; bases not matched to a gene: 12. Germline V gives CDR1 SNHLY, CDR2 FYNNEI. This CDR3 spans 16 amino acids. The CDR3 nucleotides are TGTGCCAGCAGGGGCCTCAGGGGGAGTGGGAATCAGCCCCAGCATTTT. Its translation: CASRGLRGSGNQPQHF.

The chain combines TRBV7-9 with TRBJ2-5; 11 nucleotides match TRBD2. Germline trimming cut 5 bases from V and 4 bases from J; bases unmatched to any gene: 9. CDR1 and CDR2 from the germline V gene are SEHNR and FQNEAQ (reference sequence). The CDR3 extends over 16 amino acids. The CDR3 spells CASSPRLAGGGETQYF. Written as DNA, the CDR3 is TGTGCCAGCAGCCCCCGGCTAGCGGGGGGTGGAGAGACCCAGTACTTC.

V gene TRBV7-9 combines with J gene TRBJ2-1, with no clear D. The germline gives CDR1 SEHNR, CDR2 FQNEAQ (reference sequence). V lost 5 bases, J lost 0 bases, and 17 bases lay in between. CDR3 length: 17 residues. CDR3 residues: CASSPKVRLSSYNEQFF. In DNA, the CDR3 is TGTGCCAGCAGCCCGAAGGTCAGGCTCAGCTCCTACAATGAGCAGTTCTTC.

The genes are TRBV4-1 and TRBJ1-2, with D tentatively TRBD1 (6 bases). Per germline, CDR1 MGHRA and CDR2 YSYEKL. The CDR3 has 14 amino acids. V was cut by 4 bases and J by 3 bases, with 12 bases left in between. For the CDR3, the DNA is TGCGCCAGCAGCCGACGGGGGCGGGACTATGGCTACACCTTC. This gives the protein CASSRRGRDYGYTF.

A single count supports this clone. The V call is TRBV7-7, the J call TRBJ2-3, with 8 positions matching TRBD1. The CDR3 contains 17 residues. Germline CDR1 reads SSHAT; CDR2 reads FNYEAQ (reference sequence). The V gene end was trimmed by 7 bases and the J gene end by 2 bases; junction bases not matched to a gene: 14. Written as DNA, the CDR3 is TGTGCCAGCACTGGACAGGGTCCTACTTACCTCACAGATACGCAGTATTTT. It yields the protein CASTGQGPTYLTDTQYF.

The CDR3 DNA follows: TGTGCCAGTAGTCGGCGAGGAGGAGAGACCCAGTACTTC. This translates into CASSRRGGETQYF. The chain links TRBV19 to TRBJ2-5, with D perhaps TRBD2 (5 bases). Trimming stripped 5 bases from V and 4 bases from J, with 11 bases between. The CDR3 is 13 amino acids. CDR1 LNHDA and CDR2 SQIVND come from the germline V gene (reference sequence).

The rearrangement uses TRBV5-8 and TRBJ1-2; tentatively, D is TRBD1 (6 bases). This CDR3 has 15 amino acids. Looked up from germline, CDR1 is SGHTS and CDR2 is YDEGEE. Trimming pared 0 bases from V and 4 bases from J, leaving 13 bases between. The CDR3 bases are TGTGCCAGCAGCTTGGTCCACCGGGACACCTATGGCTACACCTTC. Its translation is CASSLVHRDTYGYTF.